The 28 T cell receptor beta chains listed next were all sequenced from one sample in a study of cytomegalovirus exposure and HLA in healthy donors. It was with 60 Vbeta and 13 Jbeta primers that the PCR ran. Profiled with immunoSEQ multiplex PCR; TCRdb holds only in-frame clones, not every one. The repertoire holds under 75,000 clones, 65% to 80% seen once, with less than 20% in the top ten. Sequenced sample: PBMCs. The receptors here all came from a man in his forties in good health and CMV-seropositive.

This chain links TRBV7-2 with TRBJ2-3; maybe TRBD2 (6 bases). Between the trimmed V and J ends, which lost 5 bases and 8 bases, there was a span of 17 bases. Germline V gene sequence: CDR1 SGHTA, CDR2 FQGNSA. CDR3 length equals 14 residues. CDR3 protein: CASSPKGGGLTQYF. The CDR3 DNA is TGTGCCAGCAGCCCCAAGGGAGGTGGGCTTACGCAGTATTTT. The whole variable domain, remainder taken from reference TRBV7-2 and TRBJ2-3, is GAGVSQSPSNKVTEKGKDVELRCDPISGHTALYWYRQSLGQGLEFLIYFQGNSAPDKSGLPSDRFSAERTGGSVSTLTIQRTQQEDSAVYLCASSPKGGGLTQYFGPGTRLTVL.

The rearrangement joins TRBV6-5 to TRBJ1-3; 12 bases map to TRBD1. The J segment lost 3 bases and the V segment lost 7 bases, leaving 4 bases of the junction unmatched. Germline V gene sequence: CDR1 MNHEY, CDR2 SVGAGI. This CDR3 is built from 15 residues. The CDR3 region is CASKGTGGIGNTIYF. In DNA, the CDR3 is TGTGCCAGCAAAGGGACAGGGGGCATTGGAAACACCATATATTTT.

The chain couples TRBV5-4 to TRBJ2-5, with 10 bases fitting TRBD2. This CDR3 has 17 amino acids. V lost 4 bases, J lost 4 bases, and 13 bases stayed unmatched. Germline CDR1 SGHNT, CDR2 YYREEE (reference sequence). The CDR3 region is CASSDGGGAGGRETQYF. The CDR3 nucleotides read TGTGCCAGCAGCGACGGGGGGGGAGCGGGGGGGCGAGAGACCCAGTACTTC.

V usage is TRBV7-6 and J usage is TRBJ2-7; 14 bases fit TRBD2. J lost 4 bases, V lost 3 bases, and 2 bases had no gene match. This CDR3 spans 15 amino acids. Per germline, CDR1 SGHVS and CDR2 FNYEAQ. CDR3 in amino acids: CASSFGTSGSYEQYF. CDR3 coding DNA: TGTGCCAGCAGCTTCGGGACTAGCGGGAGTTACGAGCAGTACTTC.

The rearrangement links TRBV7-6 to TRBJ2-3; 10 bases align to TRBD2. The V gene end was trimmed by 5 bases and the J gene end by 3 bases; junction bases not matched to a gene: 11. There are 17 residues in the CDR3. Germline V CDR1 and CDR2: SGHVS, FNYEAQ. The CDR3 is CASSPRTSGLGTDTQYF. As DNA, the CDR3 is TGTGCCAGCAGCCCCCGGACTAGCGGTTTGGGAACAGATACGCAGTATTTT.

The chain combines TRBV27 with TRBJ1-5; D possibly corresponds to TRBD1 (5 bases). The CDR3 is made up of 14 amino acids. The V gene's germline CDR1 is MNHEY and CDR2 SMNVEV (reference sequence). V was clipped by 5 bases and J by 8 bases, with 16 bases between them. The DNA of the CDR3 is TGTGCCAGCAGTCCCCCGGGCGGGGGTGAGCCCCAGCATTTT. It specifies CASSPPGGGEPQHF.

This clone was counted a few times. The chain carries TRBV5-1 and TRBJ1-4; 7 positions match TRBD1. Losses at the gene ends were 5 bases for V and 5 bases for J; bases not matched to a gene: 6. There are 14 residues in the CDR3. Germline V lookup: CDR1 SGHRS, CDR2 YFSETQ. CDR3 protein: CASSRQGQNEKLFF. The CDR3 bases are TGCGCCAGCAGTCGACAGGGCCAGAATGAAAAACTGTTTTTT.

This chain links TRBV4-3 with TRBJ2-1; a weak D match, TRBD1 (7 bases). Per the germline V gene, CDR1 is LGHNA and CDR2 is YSLEER. The V end was cut by 0 bases, the J end by 2 bases, with 11 bases between. The CDR3 consists of 16 residues. CDR3 coding DNA: TGCGCCAGCAGCCAAGAGGGGGGACAGCCCTACAATGAGCAGTTCTTC. It translates to CASSQEGGQPYNEQFF.

This chain uses TRBV10-3 with TRBJ2-7, with 8 bases aligning to TRBD1. CDR3 length: 14 amino acids. Germline V lookup: CDR1 ENHRY, CDR2 SYGVKD. Unmatched junction bases numbered 5, after V lost 7 bases and J lost 0 bases. CDR3 protein: CAIKGQEHSYEQYF. The CDR3 nucleotides read TGTGCCATCAAGGGACAGGAACACTCCTACGAGCAGTACTTC.

The V gene is TRBV19, the J gene TRBJ2-7, with D possibly being TRBD2 (6 bases). This CDR3 spans 15 amino acids. Trimming cost V 5 bases and J 2 bases, with 16 bases left between them. The germline gives CDR1 LNHDA, CDR2 SQIVND (reference sequence). In nucleotides, the CDR3 is TGTGCCAGTAGTCCTCAGGAAGCGGGTCCCTACGAGCAGTACTTC. Amino acid sequence: CASSPQEAGPYEQYF.

This clone was recorded only once. V and J are TRBV27 and TRBJ2-1; TRBD2 matches at 11 bases. Germline V gene sequence: CDR1 MNHEY, CDR2 SMNVEV (reference sequence). This CDR3 comprises 13 residues. Unmatched junction bases numbered 4, after V lost 8 bases and J lost 7 bases. CDR3 protein: CASQLAGGNEQFF. CDR3 DNA: TGTGCCAGCCAGCTAGCGGGAGGTAATGAGCAGTTCTTC.

The rearrangement links TRBV4-2 to TRBJ1-2; TRBD1 might be the D (5 bases). This CDR3 comprises 15 residues. From germline, CDR1 is LGHNA and CDR2 YNFKEQ. V lost 0 bases and J lost 2, with 10 bases in between. The chain's CDR3 is CASSQESAGNYGYTF. As DNA, the CDR3 is TGTGCCAGCAGCCAAGAGTCGGCAGGGAACTATGGCTACACCTTC.

This chain joins TRBV19 and TRBJ2-2; D uncertain. V was pared by 8 bases and J by 0 bases, with 7 bases between. The length of the CDR3 is 13 residues. Looked up from germline, CDR1 is LNHDA and CDR2 is SQIVND (reference sequence). Written as DNA, the CDR3 is TGTGCCAGTCGAACAGCGAACACCGGGGAGCTGTTTTTT. Its protein product is CASRTANTGELFF.

Only one count was recorded for this clone. The chain carries TRBV11-2 and TRBJ2-1; tentatively, D is TRBD2 (5 bases). This CDR3 has 12 amino acids. Trimming stripped 5 bases from V and 4 bases from J, with 6 bases between. Germline CDR1 reads SGHAT; CDR2 reads FQNNGV. The CDR3 coding sequence is TGTGCCAGCAGCCCGGGATACAATGAGCAGTTCTTC. As protein: CASSPGYNEQFF.

This clone has just one count. The V and J genes are TRBV6-6 and TRBJ1-3; TRBD1 matches at 8 bases. V was pared by 2 bases and J by 2 bases, with 2 bases of the junction left unmatched. CDR1 MNHNY and CDR2 SVGAGI come from the germline V gene (reference sequence). The CDR3 spans 15 residues. DNA for the CDR3: TGTGCCAGCAGTTACCAGGGGGCTCCTGGAAACACCATATATTTT. Protein product: CASSYQGAPGNTIYF.

The chain carries TRBV13 and TRBJ2-3; 11 bases are shared with TRBD2. The V and J ends lost 5 bases and 1 base, in that order; junction bases with no gene match: 17. This CDR3 has 20 residues. The germline V gene has CDR1 PRHDT and CDR2 FYEKMQ (reference sequence). Here the CDR3 reads CASSPRLHFSGRAGTDTQYF. The CDR3 DNA follows: TGTGCCAGCAGCCCCAGACTCCACTTTAGCGGGAGGGCCGGCACAGATACGCAGTATTTT.

This clone was detected only once. The gene calls are TRBV4-2 and TRBJ1-2; D possibly corresponds to TRBD1 (6 bases). V was cut by 2 bases and J by 7 bases, with 14 bases left in between. CDR3 length: 14 amino acids. CDR1 is LGHNA and CDR2 is YNFKEQ in the germline V gene. Written as DNA, the CDR3 is TGTGCCAGCAGCCAACCACAGGGTACATCTGGCTACACCTTC. Translated, it gives CASSQPQGTSGYTF.

In DNA form, the CDR3 reads TGTGCCAGCAGCGCCTCCGGGTCCCAACCTTCCTACAATGAGCAGTTCTTC. Its protein product is CASSASGSQPSYNEQFF. The rearrangement links TRBV5-4 to TRBJ2-1; D is undetermined. The V and J ends lost 4 bases and 1 base respectively, with 18 bases between them. The CDR3 loop spans 17 amino acids. CDR1 is SGHNT, CDR2 YYREEE, per germline (reference sequence).

V is TRBV29-1 and J is TRBJ1-4; D is perhaps TRBD1 (6 bases). This CDR3 is 15 amino acids long. Deletions cut 5 bases from V and 0 bases from J, with 13 bases between. CDR1 and CDR2 (germline): SQVTM, ANQGSEA. The chain's CDR3 is CSVPGQGSTNEKLFF. CDR3 nucleotide sequence: TGCAGCGTTCCGGGACAAGGATCAACTAATGAAAAACTGTTTTTT.

In this sample, this clone turned up many times. The chain combines TRBV5-5 with TRBJ2-7, with 8 bases that match TRBD1. The V and J ends lost 4 bases and 6 bases, in that order; junction bases with no gene match: 12. Germline-derived CDR1 and CDR2 are SGHKS and YYEKEE (reference sequence). The CDR3 spans 15 residues. The CDR3: CASSPTPWTGSEQYF. Here the CDR3 DNA reads TGTGCCAGCAGCCCGACCCCCTGGACAGGGTCCGAGCAGTACTTC.

This clone was recorded a few times. This chain joins TRBV6-5 and TRBJ1-2, with 8 bases matching TRBD1. The V segment lost 6 bases and the J segment 4 bases; nucleotides outside the gene matches: 4. Germline V gene lookup returns CDR1 MNHEY and CDR2 SVGAGI. This CDR3 is built from 13 residues. The CDR3 sequence: CASRPGGRYGYTF. CDR3 nucleotides: TGTGCCAGCAGACCAGGGGGCCGCTATGGCTACACCTTC.

CDR3 in DNA: TGTGCCAGCAGTCGGACTGCAACTAATGAAAAACTGTTTTTT. Its translation: CASSRTATNEKLFF. This chain uses TRBV6-5 with TRBJ1-4; D is unclear. The CDR3 loop spans 14 amino acids. Germline loops: CDR1 MNHEY, CDR2 SVGAGI. Trimming stripped 5 bases from V and 0 bases from J, with 7 bases between.

The V call is TRBV29-1, the J call TRBJ2-2, with unresolved D. V was cut by 6 bases and J by 5 bases, with 10 bases left in between. The germline V gene has CDR1 SQVTM and CDR2 ANQGSEA. The CDR3 totals 12 residues. The CDR3 spells CSVEPRTGELFF. DNA of the CDR3: TGCAGCGTAGAGCCGCGGACCGGGGAGCTGTTTTTT.

J is TRBJ1-5 and V is TRBV7-2, with a tentative D call TRBD1 (5 bases). In germline, CDR1 is SGHTA, CDR2 FQGNSA. Trimming left V 1 base short and J 7 bases short, with 14 bases between. The CDR3 sequence is 15 residues long. The CDR3: CASSLGGAVRQPQHF. CDR3 nucleotides: TGTGCCAGCAGCTTAGGTGGGGCAGTCCGACAGCCCCAGCATTTT.

This chain uses TRBV9 with TRBJ1-2, with D tentatively TRBD1 (6 bases). The CDR3 totals 16 residues. Germline values: CDR1 SGDLS, CDR2 YYNGEE. V lost 4 bases, J lost 4 bases, and 20 bases lay in between. The CDR3 here is CASSSRQDPLPYGYTF. In DNA, the CDR3 is TGTGCCAGCAGCTCTCGACAGGACCCACTACCCTATGGCTACACCTTC.

The chain joins TRBV6-5 to TRBJ1-2; 12 bases are shared with TRBD1. Germline-derived CDR1 and CDR2 are MNHEY and SVGAGI. Unmatched junction bases numbered 10, after V lost 5 bases and J lost 12 bases. The CDR3 totals 14 residues. CDR3 region: CASSTGTGGDRHTF. The CDR3 region has the DNA TGTGCCAGCAGTACGGGGACAGGGGGCGATCGGCACACCTTC.

This chain joins TRBV5-4 and TRBJ2-4; D remains ambiguous. Looked up from germline, CDR1 is SGHNT and CDR2 is YYREEE (reference sequence). The CDR3 length is 16 residues. V lost 2 bases and J 1 base, leaving 13 bases between the germline ends. In DNA, the CDR3 is TGTGCCAGCAGCTTTGGTTTTGATCGGGCCAAAAACATTCAGTACTTC. Its protein product is CASSFGFDRAKNIQYF.

J is TRBJ1-2 and V is TRBV7-3, with 9 bases matching TRBD1. This CDR3 is built from 14 residues. After removal of 5 bases from V and 4 bases from J, the junction contained 5 bases not matched to a gene. Germline V gene sequence: CDR1 SGHTA, CDR2 FQGTGA. CDR3 protein: CASSTGGSVYGYTF. The CDR3 DNA sequence: TGTGCCAGCAGCACAGGGGGCTCGGTCTATGGCTACACCTTC.